The clone carrying this TCR beta chain showed up just a few times. As yet, its antigen is unknown. This CDR3 spans 14 amino acids. The data belong to a study of shared clonotypes between healthy human individuals. Study-wide points: Clonotype sharing among donors was thought likely to change with sequencing depth.

Recent vaccinations or acute infections were absent in the healthy HIV-negative adult donors. For each subset, genomic DNA was distributed in equal portions over several immunoSEQ plates. How the authors handled the data: As immunoSEQ supplied junction-only sequences (without quality scores), filtering differed. Data came from immunoSEQ multiplex PCR; TCRdb stores just in-frame clones and leaves some out. The D gene and trimming were derived from the DNA, and the V and J assignments and clone size from that table. The sample holds nearly 500,000 clones, 76% seen once. This chain uses TRBV21-1 with TRBJ1-2; TRBD1 is the table's D call and was not checked against the DNA. TRBV21-1 is marked as a pseudogene. This clonotype originated in a woman in her forties in good health. Some clones in this sample may be carry-over from other donors' samples. Sequencing was carried out using PBMCs. The CDR3 DNA is TGTGCCAGCAGCAAAGTCCAGGTTAACTATGGCTACACCTTC. Translating gives CASSKVQVNYGYTF.